This is a list of T cell receptor beta chains from one sample in a study of spatial heterogeneity in lung cancer. TCRdb reanalysed the 5' RACE reads using MiXCR and keeps one entry per CDR3 protein. The sample records some 100,000 distinct CDR3 sequences, roughly 10% being singletons. This sample comprised PBMCs, obtained at surgery. These receptors came from a male donor with early-stage non-small cell lung cancer. CDR3s include the opening cysteine and the closing phenylalanine or tryptophan. A D gene is named only where the DNA matches it firmly. Only some rows state a clone size, as once, few, many or a class for expanded clones.

>TRBV10-3|-|TRBJ2-7|-
TGTGCCATCAGCGACCTGGGGGAAACCTACGAGCAGTACTTC
CAISDLGETYEQYF
>TRBV11-2|-|TRBJ1-6|TRBD1
TGTGCCAGCAGCTCCGACAGGGTTAATTCACCCCTCCACTTT
CASSSDRVNSPLHF
>TRBV5-4|many|TRBJ2-5|TRBD2
TGTGCCAGCAGCTTAAACGGGGGGGCCTCAGAGACCCAGTACTTC
CASSLNGGASETQYF
>TRBV10-1|-|TRBJ2-3|-
TGCGCCAGCAGTGAGAGAGATACGCAGTATTTT
CASSERDTQYF
>TRBV10-2|many|TRBJ2-7|-
TGCGCCAGCAGTGAGTTTTGGGACCCCCTCGAGCAGTACTTC
CASSEFWDPLEQYF
>TRBV6-2/TRBV6-3|many|TRBJ2-5|-
TGTGCCAGCAGTTACACTCGCGGGCAAAAGTACCAAGAGACCCAGTACTTC
CASSYTRGQKYQETQYF
>TRBV29-1|many|TRBJ2-3|-
-
CSVEAFGAGDTQYF
>TRBV29-1|many|TRBJ2-7|-
TGCAGCGTTGCTCGCAGGGACCTCTACGAGCAGTACTTC
CSVARRDLYEQYF
>TRBV27|few|TRBJ1-2|-
TGTGCCAGCAGTTTATCGACGCCAGAAGGGGGCTACACCTTC
CASSLSTPEGGYTF
>TRBV6-1|few|TRBJ2-7|-
TGTGCCAGCGGAGAGACGATGGGTAGCTCCTACGAGCAGTACTTC
CASGETMGSSYEQYF
>TRBV4-2|few|TRBJ2-3|TRBD2
TGTGCCAGCAGCCAAGGCACTAGCGGGAAGTATGGAGATACGCAGTATTTT
CASSQGTSGKYGDTQYF
>TRBV7-9|few|TRBJ1-1|-
TGTGCCAGCAGCTCGCGTACGAACACTGAAGCTTTCTTT
CASSSRTNTEAFF
>TRBV6-2/TRBV6-3|few|TRBJ2-2|-
TGTGCCAGCAGGCATACCCGGGGGACCGGGGAGCTGTTTTTT
CASRHTRGTGELFF
>TRBV2|-|TRBJ2-1|-
TGTGCCAGCAAGTGGTCTAGCGCAGACAATGAGCAGTTCTTC
CASKWSSADNEQFF